A selection of T cell receptor beta chains follows, all from one sample in a study of T cell responses to AZD1222 COVID-19 vaccine. Profiling relied on immunoSEQ multiplex PCR, and the TCRdb table lists in-frame clones only, not all of them. The sample lists about 160,000 clones; roughly nine tenths were seen once. The sequenced sample was peripheral blood, obtained on day 0 of AZD1222 vaccination. The receptors were sampled from an adult in good health. The CDR3 runs from the conserved cysteine through the conserved F or W. Fields, in order: D gene, clone size, J gene, CDR3 length, V gene, CDR3 protein, CDR3 DNA. D genes are given only for firm matches. Clone size appears in some rows only: once, few, many, or a class for an expanded clone.

TRBD2 . TRBJ2-1 22 TRBV7-2 CASSLAGPGNRVVAGGYNEQFF TGTGCCAGCAGCTTAGCGGGGCCGGGGAACAGGGTGGTAGCGGGGGGCTACAATGAGCAGTTCTTC
. . TRBJ2-1 17 TRBV18 CASSPLGSLAIYNEQFF TGTGCCAGCTCACCACTCGGAAGTCTGGCAATCTACAATGAGCAGTTCTTC
. few TRBJ2-5 13 TRBV12-3/TRBV12-4 CASSLFSDGTQYF TGTGCCAGCAGTTTATTCTCTGACGGGACCCAGTACTTC
TRBD2 . TRBJ2-7 13 TRBV28 CASGEGGPYEQYF TGTGCCAGTGGGGAGGGAGGGCCCTACGAGCAGTACTTC
. . TRBJ1-6 15 TRBV6-2/TRBV6-3 CASTPDPSWGSPLHF TGTGCCAGCACCCCCGATCCATCTTGGGGTTCACCCCTCCACTTT
. . TRBJ2-2 12 TRBV12-5 CASGSDTGELFF TGTGCTAGTGGTTCGGACACCGGGGAGCTGTTTTTT
. once TRBJ1-2 14 TRBV18 CASSRGLDNYGYTF TGTGCCAGCTCACGAGGCCTCGACAACTATGGCTACACCTTC
TRBD1 . TRBJ1-4 13 TRBV5-6 CASSEGTGEKLFF TGTGCCAGCAGCGAAGGGACAGGGGAAAAACTGTTTTTT
. . TRBJ1-5 16 TRBV6-5 CASSFTGMSSNQPQHF TGTGCCAGCAGTTTTACAGGGATGAGTAGCAATCAGCCCCAGCATTTT
. . TRBJ2-2 16 TRBV29-1 CSVRSDRMSNTGELFF TGCAGCGTCCGATCCGACAGAATGTCGAACACCGGGGAGCTGTTTTTT
. . TRBJ2-1 14 TRBV6-4 CASSDGEDYNEQFF TGTGCCAGCAGTGACGGGGAAGACTACAATGAGCAGTTCTTC
. once TRBJ1-1 13 TRBV19 CASTTDTNTEAFF TGTGCCAGTACCACCGACACGAACACTGAAGCTTTCTTT
TRBD1 once TRBJ2-7 15 TRBV6-5 CASSSTPGQIHEQYF TGTGCCAGCAGTTCCACGCCGGGACAGATCCACGAGCAGTACTTC
. . TRBJ2-5 12 TRBV7-9 CASSLGPETQYF TGTGCCAGCAGCTTGGGGCCGGAGACCCAGTACTTC
. . TRBJ1-1 11 TRBV6-2/TRBV6-3 CASSYQMEAFF TGTGCCAGCAGTTACCAGATGGAAGCTTTCTTT
. . TRBJ2-3 17 TRBV5-8 CASSLARGGSSTDTQYF TGTGCCAGCAGCTTGGCCAGGGGGGGGAGTAGCACAGATACGCAGTATTTT
. . TRBJ2-2 15 TRBV10-1 CASSDWNANTGELFF TGCGCCAGCAGTGATTGGAACGCGAACACCGGGGAGCTGTTTTTT
. . TRBJ2-7 11 TRBV7-2 CASSNNYEQYF TGTGCCAGCAGCAATAATTACGAGCAGTACTTC
. . TRBJ2-7 16 TRBV14 CASSHEPGRYTYEQYF TGTGCCAGCAGCCATGAACCGGGACGGTACACCTACGAGCAGTACTTC
. . TRBJ1-1 15 TRBV7-9 CASSLDQGQNTEAFF TGTGCCAGCAGCTTAGATCAGGGGCAGAACACTGAAGCTTTCTTT
. . TRBJ1-1 13 TRBV7-2 CASSLTENTEAFF TGTGCCAGCAGCTTAACAGAAAACACTGAAGCTTTCTTT